Listed here are 12 T cell receptor beta chains from one sample, sequenced in a study of preoperative IRX-2 immunotherapy in early breast cancer. Treatment of the sample: preoperative locoregional IRX-2 cytokine immunotherapy. Assay used: immunoSEQ multiplex PCR; TCRdb lists only in-frame clones, some missing. Among around 6,000 clones listed, 70% to 75% were seen once. This material consisted of tumor tissue, taken before IRX-2 immunotherapy. Receptors were obtained from a human donor with breast cancer.

This clone was found once. This rearrangement joins TRBV18 to TRBJ2-5; D not resolved. CDR3 length equals 15 residues. CDR1 is KGHSH, CDR2 LQKENI, per germline. V was trimmed by 0 bases and J by 4 bases, leaving 12 bases between them. CDR3 sequence reads: CASSPPPSQGETQYF. The CDR3 DNA reads as TGTGCCAGCTCACCACCGCCTAGTCAAGGAGAGACCCAGTACTTC.

This clone was seen a few times. V and J are TRBV19 and TRBJ1-1; 7 nucleotides agree with TRBD1. Per the germline V gene, CDR1 is LNHDA and CDR2 is SQIVND (reference sequence). The CDR3 is made up of 12 amino acids. This chain's CDR3 is CAAGGRDTEAFF. CDR3 DNA: TGTGCAGCAGGGGGGCGGGACACTGAAGCTTTCTTT.

The V and J genes are TRBV5-1 and TRBJ1-4; TRBD1 might be the D (6 bases). Trimming shortened V by 4 bases and J by 7 bases, and 20 bases separated the two germline ends. The CDR3 runs to 16 residues. CDR1 and CDR2 (germline): SGHRS, YFSETQ. The CDR3 protein is CASSPRAGALGEKLFF. The CDR3 coding sequence is TGCGCCAGCAGCCCGCGAGCAGGGGCACTGGGTGAAAAACTGTTTTTT.

This clone was detected a few times. The gene calls are TRBV6-8 and TRBJ1-6, with 7 bases identical to TRBD1. Germline CDR1 and CDR2: MNHGY and SAAAGT. The CDR3 is made up of 15 amino acids. The junction had 5 bases not matched to a gene; V was cut back by 0 bases and J by 9 bases. The CDR3 loop reads CASSYSRTGSSPLHF. The CDR3 DNA follows: TGTGCCAGCAGTTACTCGAGGACAGGAAGTTCACCCCTCCACTTT.

As DNA, the CDR3 is TGTGCCAGCAGCCCCCGCAGGGGCTCTTCGAACACCGGGGAGCTGTTTTTT. It specifies CASSPRRGSSNTGELFF. The rearrangement links TRBV11-3 to TRBJ2-2, with D possibly being TRBD1 (6 bases). The CDR3 runs 17 residues. The germline CDR1 and CDR2 sequences are SGHNT and YENEEA. The V and J ends lost 5 bases and 0 bases respectively, with 16 bases between them. The full variable domain, in which reference TRBV11-3 and TRBJ2-2 provide the parts outside the CDR3, is EAGVVQSPRYKIIEKKQPVAFWCNPISGHNTLYWYLQNLGQGPELLIRYENEEAVDDSQLPKDRFSAERLKGVDSTLKIQPAELGDSAVYLCASSPRRGSSNTGELFFGEGSRLTVL.

Note on this clone: This likely reflects a read error, since a far larger clone is one base away. V and J are TRBV10-2 and TRBJ1-2; 8 bases match TRBD1. The CDR3 length is 15 residues. Germline values: CDR1 WSHSY, CDR2 SAAADI. J gave up 4 bases and V 6 bases, and 10 bases lay outside the gene matches. CDR3 sequence: CASSTRTGRAYGYTF. The DNA of the CDR3 is TGCGCCAGCAGCACCAGGACAGGGAGGGCCTATGGCTACACCTTC.

This clone appeared a single time. This chain joins TRBV23-1 and TRBJ1-3, with a possible D match to TRBD1 (5 bases). TRBV23-1 is marked as an open reading frame, function uncertain. The CDR3 consists of 16 residues. Between the trimmed V and J ends, which lost 0 bases and 2 bases, there was a span of 11 bases. The CDR3 here is CASSQSQGKAGNTIYF. The CDR3 region has the DNA TGCGCCAGCAGTCAATCCCAGGGAAAAGCTGGAAACACCATATATTTT.

The chain links TRBV19 to TRBJ2-1, with TRBD2 matching over 9 bases. The CDR3 has 15 residues. Germline loops: CDR1 LNHDA, CDR2 SQIVND (reference sequence). J was trimmed by 3 bases and V by 7 bases; bases with no gene match: 7. DNA of the CDR3: TGTGCCAGTAAGGTCCCGCGGGGGGGCTACAATGAGCAGTTCTTC. It specifies CASKVPRGGYNEQFF. Looking up the rest from reference TRBV19 and TRBJ2-1 gives the full variable domain: DGGITQSPKYLFRKEGQNVTLSCEQNLNHDAMYWYRQDPGQGLRLIYYSQIVNDFQKGDIAEGYSVSREKKESFPLTVTSAQKNPTAFYLCASKVPRGGYNEQFFGPGTRLTVL.

This sequence joins TRBV5-1 and TRBJ2-7, with a possible D match to TRBD2 (5 bases). V gave up 7 bases and J gave up 3 bases, with 17 bases separating them. CDR1 and CDR2 (germline): SGHRS, YFSETQ. This CDR3 spans 14 amino acids. CDR3 protein: CASSTGSLVYEQYF. CDR3 DNA: TGCGCCAGCTCAACGGGGTCCCTCGTCTACGAGCAGTACTTC.

The V gene is TRBV23-1, the J gene TRBJ2-7; D remains ambiguous. TRBV23-1 carries the ORF label, with uncertain function. The CDR3 loop spans 13 amino acids. Trimming pared 6 bases from V and 6 bases from J, leaving 15 bases between. CDR3 residues: CASSLGVRTEQYF. CDR3 DNA sequence: TGCGCCAGCAGCTTAGGTGTCAGGACCGAGCAGTACTTC.

This clone was detected once. The V gene is TRBV7-1, the J gene TRBJ2-7, with TRBD2 matching 10 bases. TRBV7-1 is an ORF, with its function uncertain. V trimming: 5 bases; J trimming: 6 bases; junction bases outside the gene matches: 7. The CDR3 is 14 residues long. For the CDR3, the DNA is TGTGCCAGCAGCCCCAGCGGGGGGGGGCGCGAGCAGTACTTC. It encodes CASSPSGGGREQYF.

This chain joins TRBV5-1 and TRBJ1-1, with 9 bases lining up with TRBD1. Trimming cost V 1 base and J 1 base; bases outside gene matches: 11. CDR3 length equals 18 residues. The germline gives CDR1 SGHRS, CDR2 YFSETQ. This chain's CDR3 is CASSLSLGQGRANTEAFF. As DNA, the CDR3 is TGCGCCAGCAGCTTGTCCCTGGGACAGGGACGGGCGAACACTGAAGCTTTCTTT.